This T cell receptor beta chain was sequenced during a study of blood T cell repertoires in COVID-19. Study as a whole: From T cells, B-cell-depleted T cells, or PBMCs came the material, which was cDNA or gDNA.

This CDR3 has 15 residues. Germline CDR1 is SNHLY and CDR2 is FYNNEI. Unmatched junction bases numbered 11, after V lost 6 bases and J lost 4 bases. Original handling: Estimation of nucleated cell counts was performed using reference gene primer amplification. Libraries were prepared by immunoSEQ multiplex PCR; TCRdb keeps only in-frame clonotypes and omits some of them. For V, J and clone size, that table is used; D and trimming come from the DNA. This sample has about 290,000 clones, with 89% found just once. This receptor was obtained from a woman aged 25 to 39 with COVID-19, enrolled during active disease. The gene calls are TRBV2 and TRBJ1-2, with 7 bases fitting TRBD1. Sequences were obtained from peripheral blood. CDR3 bases: TGTGCCAGCAGGAGGGATTCCGGGACAGCCTATGGCTACACCTTC. It yields the protein CASRRDSGTAYGYTF.